This T cell receptor beta chain was observed in a study of blood T cell repertoires in COVID-19. Original handling: For nucleated cells, counts were estimated from reference gene primer amplification. TCRdb's copy holds only in-frame clones and misses some; the assay was immunoSEQ multiplex PCR. V, J and clone size are taken as reported in that table, and D and trimming were inferred from the DNA itself. The data show more than 200,000 clones, less than 90% seen once. Germline values: CDR1 LGHDT, CDR2 YNNKEL (reference sequence). V was shortened by 4 bases and J by 11 bases, with 23 bases between the two germline ends. The CDR3 totals 15 residues.

The source is a man aged 30 to 45 with active or convalescent COVID-19. The V call is TRBV3-1 (or the pseudogene TRBV3-2), the J call TRBJ1-1, with TRBD1 as a possible D gene (5 bases). Specimen: peripheral blood. DNA for the CDR3: TGTGCCAGCAGCCGAAACTTGGATAGGGGCCGGCTGGCTTTCTTT. This gives the protein CASSRNLDRGRLAFF.